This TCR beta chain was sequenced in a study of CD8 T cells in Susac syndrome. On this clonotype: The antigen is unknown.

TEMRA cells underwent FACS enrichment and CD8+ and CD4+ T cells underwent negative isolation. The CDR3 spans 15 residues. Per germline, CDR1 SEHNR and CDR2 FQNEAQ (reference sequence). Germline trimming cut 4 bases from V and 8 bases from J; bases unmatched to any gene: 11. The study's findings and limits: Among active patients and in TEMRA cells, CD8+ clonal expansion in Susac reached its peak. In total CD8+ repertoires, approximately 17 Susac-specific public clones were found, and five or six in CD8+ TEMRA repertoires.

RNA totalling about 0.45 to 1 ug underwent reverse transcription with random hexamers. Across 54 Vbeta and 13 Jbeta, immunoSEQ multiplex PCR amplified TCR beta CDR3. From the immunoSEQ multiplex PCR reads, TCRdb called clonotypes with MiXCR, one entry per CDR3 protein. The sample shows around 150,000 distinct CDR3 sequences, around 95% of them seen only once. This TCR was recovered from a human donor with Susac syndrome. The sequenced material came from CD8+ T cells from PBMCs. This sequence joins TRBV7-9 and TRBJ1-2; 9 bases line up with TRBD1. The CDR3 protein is CASSSPTGGPPGYTF. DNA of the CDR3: TGTGCCAGCAGCTCACCGACAGGGGGTCCCCCCGGCTACACCTTC.